This T cell receptor beta chain came from a study of type 1 regulatory T cells. Study at large: T-allo10 is an in vitro-generated, Tr1-enriched CD4 T cell product specific for alloantigen. Study-wide results and limits: Compared with non-Tr1 cells, Tr1 cells showed a narrower TCR repertoire.

MiXCR, applied by TCRdb to the reads, yields one record per CDR3 protein. The repertoire includes 63,000 or so distinct CDR3 sequences, 45% to 50% of them detected once, and about 2% sits in the top ten. In regard to this clonotype: Its antigen is still unknown.

The germline V gene has CDR1 LNHNV and CDR2 YYDKDF (reference sequence). The V gene lost 1 base and the J gene lost 3 bases, with 9 bases spanning the gap. CDR3 size: 14 residues. This rearrangement joins TRBV15 to TRBJ1-2; D perhaps matches TRBD1 (6 bases). Specimen: cultured non-Tr1 T cells, either the whole culture or a sorted T cell fraction (not recorded which). The TCR originated in a human donor in good health. The CDR3 here is CATSRGQEYYGYTF. The CDR3 nucleotides are TGTGCCACCAGCAGAGGACAGGAATACTATGGCTACACCTTC.